What follows are 10 T cell receptor beta chains derived from one specimen sequenced in a study of beta chain features in type 1 diabetes. Study-level results: Shortening that was moderate but significant affected the TCRB CDR3s of Type 1 diabetes patients in all four CD4+ subsets.

These receptors are not linked to any known antigen. Expressed TCRB transcripts were sequenced because the entire RNA isolate underwent reverse transcription. TCRdb's table, derived via immunoSEQ multiplex PCR, lists solely in-frame clones and lacks some. The profile shows about 270,000 clones, more than 13% of them singletons. The sequenced sample consisted of naive CD4+ T cells from blood. Receptor source: a man aged 30-40 years with type 1 diabetes.

This clone was recorded a few times. The chain links TRBV29-1 to TRBJ2-5; the D is unclear. CDR3 length equals 14 residues. Germline V CDR1 and CDR2: SQVTM, ANQGSEA. V lost 4 bases to trimming and J lost 0 bases, with 12 bases between them. The CDR3 region has the DNA TGCAGCGTTGGATCCGGGTTTTACCAAGAGACCCAGTACTTC. Residues: CSVGSGFYQETQYF.

V usage is TRBV5-1 and J usage is TRBJ2-3, with 7 bases that match TRBD1. CDR1 and CDR2 (germline): SGHRS, YFSETQ. With V trimmed by 3 bases and J by 0 bases, 4 bases remained unmatched. CDR3 size: 15 residues. The CDR3 loop is CASSWGQKSTDTQYF. The DNA for the CDR3 is TGCGCCAGCAGCTGGGGACAGAAAAGCACAGATACGCAGTATTTT.

The genes are TRBV11-3 and TRBJ2-2; no definite D call. V gave up 6 bases and J gave up 1 base, with 6 bases separating them. The CDR3 has 13 residues. Germline CDR1 is SGHNT and CDR2 is YENEEA. CDR3 nucleotides: TGTGCCAGCAGTAACAAGAACACCGGGGAGCTGTTTTTT. It is translated as CASSNKNTGELFF.

This clone has only a few counts. The rearrangement joins TRBV2 to TRBJ2-7; D gene unclear. V lost 2 bases and J 3 bases, leaving 2 bases between the germline ends. Germline lookup yields CDR1 SNHLY and CDR2 FYNNEI. This CDR3 has 11 residues. The CDR3 reads CASSEYYEQYF. The DNA for the CDR3 is TGTGCCAGCAGTGAATACTACGAGCAGTACTTC.

CDR3 sequence: CASSQAEGAPNQPQHF. The CDR3 coding sequence is TGTGCCAGCAGCCAAGCGGAAGGGGCTCCAAATCAGCCCCAGCATTTT. The chain is built from TRBV4-2 and TRBJ1-5, with D possibly matching TRBD1 (5 bases). CDR1 is LGHNA and CDR2 is YNFKEQ in the germline V gene. CDR3 size: 16 residues. Deletions cut 1 base from V and 4 bases from J, with 14 bases between.

This clone appeared a few times. The chain recombines TRBV28 with TRBJ1-1, with 7 nucleotides matching TRBD1. Germline CDR1 and CDR2: MDHEN and SYDVKM. This CDR3 has 16 residues. The junction had 11 bases not matched to a gene; V was cut back by 6 bases and J by 1 base. The CDR3 sequence: CASRGLGDSWNTEAFF. CDR3 bases: TGTGCCAGCAGGGGACTAGGGGACAGCTGGAACACTGAAGCTTTCTTT.

This clone was seen only a few times. The rearrangement links TRBV4-1 to TRBJ2-1; 10 bases fit TRBD2. Per germline, CDR1 MGHRA and CDR2 YSYEKL. This CDR3 is built from 17 residues. The junction had 6 bases not matched to a gene; V was cut back by 0 bases and J by 4 bases. In nucleotides, the CDR3 is TGCGCCAGCAGCCAAGACCAGGAGCGGGAGGGGTACAATGAGCAGTTCTTC. Translated: CASSQDQEREGYNEQFF.

The rearrangement links TRBV5-4 to TRBJ2-2; 14 bases are a match to TRBD2. The CDR3 contains 17 residues. V trimming: 5 bases; J trimming: 5 bases; junction bases outside the gene matches: 8. The germline V gene encodes CDR1 SGHNT and CDR2 YYREEE (reference sequence). CDR3 loop: CASSIGTSGRLTGELFF. The CDR3 DNA reads TGTGCCAGCAGTATAGGGACTAGCGGGAGACTGACCGGGGAGCTGTTTTTT.

V is TRBV7-2 and J is TRBJ2-5, with D unresolved. This CDR3 region has 13 residues. Germline V gene lookup returns CDR1 SGHTA and CDR2 FQGNSA. V was pared by 3 bases and J by 5 bases, with 10 bases between. CDR3 amino acids: CASSFSDFETQYF. Here the CDR3 DNA reads TGTGCCAGCAGCTTCAGTGATTTCGAGACCCAGTACTTC.

This clone was observed a few times. The chain carries TRBV29-1 and TRBJ1-1; no definite D call. Germline CDR1 SQVTM, CDR2 ANQGSEA. Deletions cut 4 bases from V and 0 bases from J, with 12 bases between. This CDR3 region has 14 residues. CDR3: CSVVLAGLNTEAFF. CDR3 coding DNA: TGCAGCGTTGTACTGGCAGGATTGAACACTGAAGCTTTCTTT.